This entry lists 15 T cell receptor beta chains sequenced from one sample in a study of human T cells and chemical hapten exposure. Time point denoted: pre-sensitization, week 0. Treatment here: therapeutic diphenylcyclopropenone sensitization with weekly scalp DPC. TCRdb passed the RACE reads through MiXCR, listing each CDR3 protein once. The table shows 45,000 to 60,000 distinct CDR3 sequences, with 9.4% occurring only once. The specimen comprised whole blood, sampled in connection with sensitization to the hapten diphenylcyclopropenone (DPC). The receptors were sampled from a middle-aged woman with alopecia areata. Some clones in this sample may be carry-over from other donors' samples.

In this sample, this clonotype turned up many times. The rearrangement links TRBV4-3 to TRBJ2-2; TRBD2 might be the D (6 bases). This CDR3 has 15 residues. V lost 6 bases, J lost 2 bases, and 13 bases lay in between. The V gene's germline CDR1 is LGHNA and CDR2 YSLEER. CDR3 bases: TGCGCCAGCAGGGGAGGCGGGAAAAACACCGGGGAGCTGTTTTTT. Residues: CASRGGGKNTGELFF.

There are many counts of this clonotype. The rearrangement joins TRBV4-3 to TRBJ2-6, with a possible D match to TRBD1 (5 bases). The germline V gene has CDR1 LGHNA and CDR2 YSLEER. V gave up 1 base and J gave up 1 base, with 8 bases separating them. The length of the CDR3 is 16 residues. This CDR3 reads CASSQGAGSGANVLTF. The DNA of the CDR3 is TGCGCCAGCAGCCAAGGAGCAGGGTCTGGGGCCAACGTCCTGACTTTC.

This clonotype was observed a few times. The V call is TRBV5-1, the J call TRBJ2-1; no firm D call. Germline assignment: CDR1 SGHRS and CDR2 YFSETQ. The CDR3 runs to 12 residues. V was pared by 0 bases and J by 4 bases, with 2 bases between. CDR3 bases: TGCGCCAGCAGCTTGGATTACAATGAGCAGTTCTTC. It yields the protein CASSLDYNEQFF.

CDR3 protein: CASSYSPGRTYEQYF. The CDR3 coding sequence is TGTGCCAGCAGTTACTCCCCAGGCAGGACCTACGAGCAGTACTTC. The chain links TRBV6-5 to TRBJ2-7; no clear D gene. With 0 bases removed from V and 2 bases from J, the gap between germline ends came to 11 bases. The germline V gene encodes CDR1 MNHEY and CDR2 SVGAGI. This CDR3 is 15 amino acids long.

This clonotype occurred many times. The V call is TRBV18, the J call TRBJ1-1; D gene unclear. CDR1 is KGHSH and CDR2 is LQKENI in the germline V gene. The CDR3 loop spans 13 amino acids. Trimming shortened V by 8 bases and J by 1 base, and 11 bases separated the two germline ends. The CDR3 DNA is TGTGCCAGCGCAGACGATGAGAACACTGAAGCTTTCTTT. This sequence encodes CASADDENTEAFF.

The rearrangement uses TRBV7-9 and TRBJ1-5, with D tentatively TRBD1 (5 bases). The germline V gene encodes CDR1 SEHNR and CDR2 FQNEAQ (reference sequence). This CDR3 has 15 amino acids. The germline V and J ends were trimmed by 4 bases and 4 bases, with 14 bases remaining between them. Written as DNA, the CDR3 is TGTGCCAGCAGCTCAGACCGACAGAGGAATCAGCCCCAGCATTTT. Translation: CASSSDRQRNQPQHF.

This clonotype was detected many times. The genes are TRBV7-9 and TRBJ1-1; possible D gene TRBD1, 6 bases. Trimming shortened V by 3 bases and J by 6 bases, and 8 bases separated the two germline ends. The CDR3 is 12 amino acids. Germline V gene lookup returns CDR1 SEHNR and CDR2 FQNEAQ (reference sequence). The CDR3 nucleotides read TGTGCCAGCAGCTTGTCAGGGGCTGAAGCTTTCTTT. Translated: CASSLSGAEAFF.

This clonotype has ten or more counts. This chain uses TRBV5-1 with TRBJ2-5; no definite D call. Per the germline V gene, CDR1 is SGHRS and CDR2 is YFSETQ. The CDR3 runs to 13 residues. The germline V and J ends were trimmed by 0 bases and 1 base, with 4 bases remaining between them. The DNA of the CDR3 is TGCGCCAGCAGCTTGGGATTCCAAGAGACCCAGTACTTC. Its translation: CASSLGFQETQYF.

This clonotype was detected a few times. The chain carries TRBV20-1 and TRBJ2-1; D is ambiguous. Deletions cut 3 bases from V and 4 bases from J, with 13 bases between. CDR3 size: 14 residues. Germline assignment: CDR1 DFQATT and CDR2 SNEGSKA (reference sequence). The CDR3 nucleotides read TGCAGTGCTAGGCTTGCGTCTGGGTACAATGAGCAGTTCTTC. This gives the protein CSARLASGYNEQFF.

This clonotype was recorded many times. This sequence joins TRBV3-1 and TRBJ2-7; D is possibly TRBD2 (6 bases). This CDR3 contains 15 residues. CDR1 and CDR2 (germline): LGHDT, YNNKEL (reference sequence). Trimming stripped 1 base from V and 3 bases from J, with 13 bases between. The CDR3 DNA follows: TGTGCCAGCAGCCAAGCGGCGGGATACCTCTACGAGCAGTACTTC. It is translated as CASSQAAGYLYEQYF.

This clonotype was detected ten times or more. The chain combines TRBV6-1 with TRBJ1-5; 7 positions agree with TRBD1. Germline V gene sequence: CDR1 MNHNS, CDR2 SASEGT. Germline trimming cut 1 base from V and 6 bases from J; bases unmatched to any gene: 3. The CDR3 is 14 residues long. Written as DNA, the CDR3 is TGTGCCAGCAGTGAAGGACAGGGTTTTCAGCCCCAGCATTTT. Its translation is CASSEGQGFQPQHF.

This clonotype has a count of ten or more. The chain carries TRBV7-3 and TRBJ1-3; 8 bases are shared with TRBD1. The germline V gene encodes CDR1 SGHTA and CDR2 FQGTGA. This CDR3 comprises 14 residues. Trimming took 5 bases from V and 3 from J; bases not matched to a gene: 3. The CDR3 coding sequence is TGTGCCAGCAGCGCCACAGGGGGTGGAAACACCATATATTTT. Residues: CASSATGGGNTIYF.

Ten or more counts support this clonotype. The gene calls are TRBV30 and TRBJ1-1; TRBD1 matches at 10 bases. Per germline, CDR1 GTSNPN and CDR2 SVGIG (reference sequence). CDR3 length: 13 amino acids. Trimming at V came to 2 bases and at J to 8 bases, leaving 5 bases not matched to a gene. The CDR3 nucleotides read TGTGCCTGGAGTCCCAGGACAGGGGGGGAAGCTTTCTTT. It translates to CAWSPRTGGEAFF.

This clonotype was picked up many times. The chain carries TRBV11-2 and TRBJ2-5, with 12 bases matching TRBD2. CDR3 size: 16 residues. V shed 4 bases and J 7 bases; nucleotides not matched to a gene: 10. Looked up from germline, CDR1 is SGHAT and CDR2 is FQNNGV. This CDR3 reads CASSSGLAGLGGTQYF. The CDR3 bases are TGTGCCAGCAGCTCTGGACTAGCGGGGCTCGGAGGGACCCAGTACTTC.

This clonotype appeared many times. The chain is built from TRBV6-1 and TRBJ2-4, with TRBD1 matching over 9 bases. The CDR3 is 18 amino acids. Germline V gives CDR1 MNHNS, CDR2 SASEGT. V shed 1 base and J 0 bases; nucleotides not matched to a gene: 7. The CDR3 loop is CASSEVGQGSLAKNIQYF. CDR3 in DNA: TGTGCCAGCAGTGAAGTGGGACAGGGATCCCTAGCCAAAAACATTCAGTACTTC.